The entry below describes one T cell receptor (beta chain). The V end was cut by 2 bases, the J end by 1 base, with 11 bases between. The CDR3 consists of 15 residues. The V gene's germline CDR1 is MNHEY and CDR2 SVGAGI. The record originates from a study of cytomegalovirus exposure and HLA in healthy donors. Study-wide context: The same platform was used for the 120 validation repertoires and the 600 to 700 first-cohort repertoires, a later analysis reported.

The study drew the donors from its roughly 120-subject validation cohort, separate from the approximately 700-subject first cohort. Profiled with immunoSEQ multiplex PCR; TCRdb holds only in-frame clones, not every one. Seen here are tens of thousands of clones, approximately 97% observed once, and the top ten hold about 1.5%. Sequencing was carried out using PBMCs. This sequence joins TRBV6-5 and TRBJ1-1; a weak D match, TRBD1 (6 bases). This receptor was taken from a woman aged 18-29 years in good health and CMV-seropositive. This CDR3 is CASSYGYRENTEAFF. CDR3 nucleotides: TGTGCCAGCAGTTACGGGTACAGGGAGAACACTGAAGCTTTCTTT.